Below are 25 T cell receptor beta chains sequenced from a single sample in a study of blood T cell repertoires in COVID-19. TCRdb's table, derived via immunoSEQ multiplex PCR, lists solely in-frame clones and lacks some. The sample holds about 50,000 clones, 90% seen once. The sequenced material came from peripheral blood. These receptors all stem from an elderly woman with acute or convalescent COVID-19.

V usage is TRBV19 and J usage is TRBJ2-1; 7 bases match TRBD1. CDR3 length equals 16 residues. Unmatched junction bases numbered 17, after V lost 6 bases and J lost 9 bases. Germline loops: CDR1 LNHDA, CDR2 SQIVND (reference sequence). The CDR3 bases are TGTGCCAGTAGGCCTAGACAGGGTTCAACTAGTTCTGAGCAGTTCTTC. It yields the protein CASRPRQGSTSSEQFF.

The chain couples TRBV19 to TRBJ1-1; no definite D call. The CDR3 length is 14 residues. CDR1 and CDR2 (germline): LNHDA, SQIVND (reference sequence). Trimming pared 1 base from V and 4 bases from J, leaving 10 bases between. CDR3 residues: CASSIGSAGTEAFF. The CDR3 region has the DNA TGTGCCAGTAGTATAGGATCAGCGGGCACTGAAGCTTTCTTT.

The V call is TRBV6-5, the J call TRBJ2-7, with 10 nucleotides matching TRBD2. Unmatched junction bases numbered 5, after V lost 3 bases and J lost 3 bases. CDR1 and CDR2 (germline): MNHEY, SVGAGI. This CDR3 spans 15 amino acids. The CDR3, as DNA: TGTGCCAGCAGTTATTCAGGACTAGCGGACTACGAGCAGTACTTC. Residues: CASSYSGLADYEQYF.

V usage is TRBV9 and J usage is TRBJ2-4, with 7 bases that match TRBD1. This CDR3 spans 14 amino acids. Losses at the gene ends were 0 bases for V and 10 bases for J; bases not matched to a gene: 7. Per germline, CDR1 SGDLS and CDR2 YYNGEE. Here the CDR3 reads CASSVDRTGRIQYF. The CDR3, as DNA: TGTGCCAGCAGCGTAGACAGGACAGGAAGGATTCAGTACTTC.

This chain uses TRBV5-1 with TRBJ2-1; a possible D gene is TRBD1 (5 bases). The CDR3 spans 15 residues. In germline, CDR1 is SGHRS, CDR2 YFSETQ. V was shortened by 2 bases and J by 0 bases, with 9 bases between the two germline ends. DNA of the CDR3: TGCGCCAGCAGCTTCGACAGAAGCTCCTACAATGAGCAGTTCTTC. Amino acids: CASSFDRSSYNEQFF.

J is TRBJ1-1 and V is TRBV5-1, with 9 bases identical to TRBD1. CDR1 and CDR2 from the germline V gene are SGHRS and YFSETQ. V shed 2 bases and J 3 bases; nucleotides not matched to a gene: 2. The CDR3 is 14 amino acids. CDR3 loop: CASSLQGAHTEAFF. DNA for the CDR3: TGCGCCAGCAGCTTACAGGGGGCCCACACTGAAGCTTTCTTT.

The chain combines TRBV6-2 or TRBV6-3 with TRBJ2-1; 7 nucleotides agree with TRBD2. V dropped 6 bases and J dropped 1; count of bases not matched to a gene: 6. This CDR3 region has 15 residues. Germline V gene sequence: CDR1 MNHEY, CDR2 SVGEGT. CDR3 in amino acids: CASSDASGSYNEQFF. CDR3 nucleotide sequence: TGTGCCAGCAGCGATGCTAGCGGTTCCTACAATGAGCAGTTCTTC.

V gene TRBV18 combines with J gene TRBJ2-5; D gene unclear. The germline V and J ends were trimmed by 0 bases and 1 base, with 9 bases remaining between them. This CDR3 has 15 residues. Germline CDR1 is KGHSH and CDR2 is LQKENI. The CDR3 region has the DNA TGTGCCAGCTCACCACCGGCTGGGCTCCAAGAGACCCAGTACTTC. This gives the protein CASSPPAGLQETQYF.

The rearrangement joins TRBV30 to TRBJ1-6, with D unclear. This CDR3 contains 12 residues. Germline V gene lookup returns CDR1 GTSNPN and CDR2 SVGIG (reference sequence). The V end lost 2 bases, the J end lost 10 bases, and 9 bases lay between the germline ends. Here the CDR3 reads CAWSFPRSPLHF. CDR3 bases: TGTGCCTGGAGTTTCCCTCGGTCACCCCTCCACTTT. Full variable domain (missing parts from reference TRBV30 and TRBJ1-6): SQTIHQWPATLVQPVGSPLSLECTVEGTSNPNLYWYRQAAGRGLQLLFYSVGIGQISSEVPQNLSASRPQDRQFILSSKKLLLSDSGFYLCAWSFPRSPLHFGNGTRLTVT.

The chain is built from TRBV7-3 and TRBJ1-2, with D maybe TRBD1 (5 bases). The V end was cut by 5 bases, the J end by 7 bases, with 17 bases between. The germline gives CDR1 SGHTA, CDR2 FQGTGA. CDR3 length: 14 residues. In DNA, the CDR3 is TGTGCCAGCAGCCCCTCGGGGGGGTCTTTTGGCTACACCTTC. Translation: CASSPSGGSFGYTF.

J is TRBJ1-6 and V is TRBV3-1 (or the pseudogene TRBV3-2); D may be TRBD1 (5 bases). Germline V gene data show CDR1 as LGHDT and CDR2 as YNNKEL (reference sequence). Deletions cut 4 bases from V and 5 bases from J, with 18 bases between. CDR3 length: 17 amino acids. The CDR3 reads CASSPRTPNLNNSPLHF. The CDR3, as DNA: TGTGCCAGCAGCCCCCGGACACCGAACTTGAATAATTCACCCCTCCACTTT.

The chain uses TRBV7-2 and TRBJ1-4; D gene uncertain. The CDR3 covers 14 residues. CDR1 is SGHTA and CDR2 is FQGNSA in the germline V gene. Trimming cost V 1 base and J 0 bases, with 3 bases left between them. The CDR3 sequence: CASSLGATNEKLFF. The CDR3 nucleotides read TGTGCCAGCAGCTTAGGAGCAACTAATGAAAAACTGTTTTTT.

The chain combines TRBV19 with TRBJ1-2; D gene uncertain. Trimming removed 8 bases at V and 3 bases at J, with 19 bases between. The CDR3 contains 15 residues. Looked up from germline, CDR1 is LNHDA and CDR2 is SQIVND (reference sequence). In nucleotides, the CDR3 is TGTGCCAGTTCCGAAATGAGTGCAGGTTACTATGGCTACACCTTC. Protein product: CASSEMSAGYYGYTF.

V gene TRBV14 combines with J gene TRBJ1-1; D call uncertain. The CDR3 is 14 amino acids. Trimming took 1 base from V and 0 from J, leaving 6 bases between them. Germline V CDR1 and CDR2: SGHDN, FVKESK. The CDR3 sequence is CASSQAAVNTEAFF. DNA of the CDR3: TGTGCCAGCAGCCAAGCGGCGGTGAACACTGAAGCTTTCTTT.

The CDR3 protein is CASSLGLAGGRSYNEQFF. CDR3 sequence (DNA): TGTGCCAGCAGCCTCGGACTAGCGGGAGGCCGATCCTACAATGAGCAGTTCTTC. J is TRBJ2-1 and V is TRBV3-1 (or the pseudogene TRBV3-2); 14 bases match TRBD2. V was clipped by 4 bases and J by 1 base; unmatched bases: 6. CDR1 LGHDT and CDR2 YNNKEL come from the germline V gene (reference sequence). This CDR3 has 18 amino acids.

This rearrangement joins TRBV27 to TRBJ2-1, with a weak D call TRBD2 (5 bases). Germline assignment: CDR1 MNHEY and CDR2 SMNVEV (reference sequence). CDR3 length: 12 residues. Trimming took 8 bases from V and 8 from J, leaving 13 bases between them. CDR3 in DNA: TGTGCCAGCCCGGGGAGAACTGATGAGCAGTTCTTC. It yields the protein CASPGRTDEQFF.

The gene calls are TRBV21-1 and TRBJ1-4; the table assigns TRBD1, which was not confirmed against the DNA. TRBV21-1 represents a pseudogene. The CDR3 runs to 18 residues. The CDR3 protein is CASSPTRDRGPPREKLFF. The DNA of the CDR3 is TGTGCCAGCAGCCCGACTCGGGACAGGGGGCCGCCTCGGGAAAAACTGTTTTTT.

The V and J genes are TRBV19 and TRBJ2-1, with 8 positions matching TRBD2. CDR3 length: 12 residues. In germline, CDR1 is LNHDA, CDR2 SQIVND (reference sequence). With V trimmed by 10 bases and J by 8 bases, 7 bases remained unmatched. The CDR3 spells CATSTSGHEQFF. CDR3 sequence (DNA): TGTGCCACCAGTACTAGCGGCCATGAGCAGTTCTTC. The variable domain in full, with the rest retrieved from reference TRBV19 and TRBJ2-1, is DGGITQSPKYLFRKEGQNVTLSCEQNLNHDAMYWYRQDPGQGLRLIYYSQIVNDFQKGDIAEGYSVSREKKESFPLTVTSAQKNPTAFYLCATSTSGHEQFFGPGTRLTVL.

The chain links TRBV5-1 to TRBJ1-3; the D gene is possibly TRBD1 (5 bases). The V end lost 5 bases, the J end lost 5 bases, and 11 bases lay between the germline ends. CDR3 length equals 13 residues. CDR1 is SGHRS and CDR2 is YFSETQ in the germline V gene. In DNA form, the CDR3 reads TGCGCCAGCAGTCCTGACAGTAGAAACACCATATATTTT. Translation gives CASSPDSRNTIYF. The full variable domain, with the rest looked up from reference TRBV5-1 and TRBJ1-3, is KAGVTQTPRYLIKTRGQQVTLSCSPISGHRSVSWYQQTPGQGLQFLFEYFSETQRNKGNFPGRFSGRQFSNSRSEMNVSTLELGDSALYLCASSPDSRNTIYFGEGSWLTVV.

V and J are TRBV12-5 and TRBJ2-1; D is perhaps TRBD2 (7 bases). With 4 bases removed from V and 7 bases from J, the gap between germline ends came to 23 bases. Germline CDR1 reads LGHNT; CDR2 reads FRNRAP. The CDR3 is made up of 17 amino acids. CDR3 loop: CASGSLPGGGRSNEQFF. DNA of the CDR3: TGTGCTAGTGGTTCCCTCCCGGGGGGCGGGAGATCAAATGAGCAGTTCTTC.

The chain has TRBV7-2 and TRBJ1-1; D not certain. Trimming left V 3 bases short and J 6 bases short, with 11 bases between. The CDR3 totals 13 residues. Germline CDR1 is SGHTA and CDR2 is FQGNSA. The CDR3 is CASSFRTVAEAFF. CDR3 coding DNA: TGTGCCAGCAGCTTCCGGACTGTAGCTGAAGCTTTCTTT.

The chain combines TRBV19 with TRBJ2-3; TRBD2 agrees at 7 bases. Trimming took 5 bases from V and 6 from J; bases not matched to a gene: 8. The CDR3 covers 14 residues. Germline values: CDR1 LNHDA, CDR2 SQIVND (reference sequence). The CDR3 bases are TGTGCCAGTAGTGCCGGGGCGGGAGTCGATACGCAGTATTTT. It yields the protein CASSAGAGVDTQYF.

This clone was seen a single time. V gene TRBV2 combines with J gene TRBJ2-7, with 13 nucleotides matching TRBD2. The CDR3 has 18 residues. V lost 6 bases, J lost 2 bases, and 13 bases stayed unmatched. Per germline, CDR1 SNHLY and CDR2 FYNNEI. The CDR3 region is CASSAPSGTSGTTYEQYF. The CDR3 bases are TGTGCCAGCAGCGCCCCCTCCGGGACTAGCGGGACCACCTACGAGCAGTACTTC. Full variable domain (outside the CDR3, taken from reference TRBV2 and TRBJ2-7): EPEVTQTPSHQVTQMGQEVILRCVPISNHLYFYWYRQILGQKVEFLVSFYNNEISEKSEIFDDQFSVERPDGSNFTLKIRSTKLEDSAMYFCASSAPSGTSGTTYEQYFGPGTRLTVT.

The chain is built from TRBV27 and TRBJ1-2; 9 nucleotides align to TRBD1. V was clipped by 5 bases and J by 10 bases; unmatched bases: 11. The CDR3 totals 14 residues. Germline V gives CDR1 MNHEY, CDR2 SMNVEV (reference sequence). This chain's CDR3 is CASSPSPGTGLYTF. CDR3 bases: TGTGCCAGCAGTCCGTCACCCGGGACAGGGCTCTACACCTTC.

This clone appeared once. The chain uses TRBV3-1 (or the pseudogene TRBV3-2) and TRBJ2-5; the D gene is possibly TRBD1 (5 bases). Germline V gives CDR1 LGHDT, CDR2 YNNKEL (reference sequence). The CDR3 extends over 15 amino acids. The V end was cut by 10 bases, the J end by 2 bases, with 20 bases between. The chain's CDR3 is CATTRVTALQETQYF. The DNA of the CDR3 is TGTGCCACTACCCGCGTGACAGCCTTACAAGAGACCCAGTACTTC.